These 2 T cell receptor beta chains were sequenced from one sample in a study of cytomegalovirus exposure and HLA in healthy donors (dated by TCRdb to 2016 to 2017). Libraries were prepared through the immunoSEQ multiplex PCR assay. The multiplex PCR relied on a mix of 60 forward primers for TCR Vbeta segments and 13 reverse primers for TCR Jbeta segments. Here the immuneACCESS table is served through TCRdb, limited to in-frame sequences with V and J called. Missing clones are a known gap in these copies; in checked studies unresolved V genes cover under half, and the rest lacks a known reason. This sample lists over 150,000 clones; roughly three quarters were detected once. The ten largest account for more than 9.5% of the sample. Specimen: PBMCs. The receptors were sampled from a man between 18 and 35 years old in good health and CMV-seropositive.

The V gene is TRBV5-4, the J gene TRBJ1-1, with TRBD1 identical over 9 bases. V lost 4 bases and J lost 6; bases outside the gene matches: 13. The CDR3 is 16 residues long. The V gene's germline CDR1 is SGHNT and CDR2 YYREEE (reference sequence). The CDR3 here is CASSGNQDRGFAEAFF. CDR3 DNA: TGTGCCAGCAGCGGTAACCAGGACAGGGGTTTCGCTGAAGCTTTCTTT.

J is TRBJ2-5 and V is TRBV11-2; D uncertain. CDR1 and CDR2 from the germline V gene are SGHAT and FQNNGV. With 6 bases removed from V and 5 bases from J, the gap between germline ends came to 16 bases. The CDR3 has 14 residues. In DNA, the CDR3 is TGTGCCAGCAGAGAGACGGGTTATTTGGAGACCCAGTACTTC. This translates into CASRETGYLETQYF.